Presented here are 8 T cell receptor beta chains from one specimen sequenced in a study of T cells after yellow fever vaccination. TCRdb reprocessed the 5' RACE reads via MiXCR and lists one record per CDR3 protein. The sample has about 340,000 distinct CDR3 sequences, 8.5% to 10% seen once. This specimen was PBMCs, taken on the day of the first yellow fever vaccination. The receptors here all came from a man between 18 and 35 years old who received the YFV17D yellow fever vaccine.

The chain links TRBV14 to TRBJ2-6; D is ambiguous. Germline-derived CDR1 and CDR2 are SGHDN and FVKESK. V lost 0 bases and J 6 bases, leaving 21 bases between the germline ends. This CDR3 region has 19 residues. For the CDR3, the DNA is TGTGCCAGCAGCCAAGAAAGCTGGGCCGCTGGTATAGAGGCCAACGTCCTGACTTTC. Protein: CASSQESWAAGIEANVLTF.

Only a few counts were recorded for this clonotype. This chain joins TRBV4-3 and TRBJ1-2; the D gene is possibly TRBD1 (5 bases). V was trimmed by 4 bases and J by 1 base, leaving 10 bases between them. The germline V gene has CDR1 LGHNA and CDR2 YSLEER. The CDR3 has 14 residues. CDR3 protein: CASSPLQDNYGYTF. CDR3 nucleotides: TGCGCCAGCAGCCCGTTACAGGATAACTATGGCTACACCTTC.

This clonotype is labeled as large. The chain joins TRBV12-3 or TRBV12-4 to TRBJ2-2; D gene ambiguous. Trimming removed 7 bases at V and 2 bases at J, with 17 bases between. The CDR3 runs to 16 residues. CDR3 sequence (DNA): TGTGCCAGCACACACCTTCGGAACATCAACACCGGGGAGCTGTTTTTT. Encoded protein: CASTHLRNINTGELFF.

The sample holds many counts of this clonotype. The chain uses TRBV20-1 and TRBJ2-7, with TRBD1 matching 8 bases. The CDR3 covers 14 residues. V trimming: 3 bases; J trimming: 0 bases; junction bases outside the gene matches: 4. Germline CDR1 DFQATT, CDR2 SNEGSKA (reference sequence). The CDR3 region is CSARHRGSSYEQYF. CDR3 bases: TGCAGTGCTAGGCACAGGGGGAGCTCCTACGAGCAGTACTTC.

This clonotype was seen many times. The chain carries TRBV12-3 or TRBV12-4 and TRBJ2-7; possibly TRBD1 or TRBD2 for D (6 bases each). This CDR3 has 15 residues. V lost 6 bases and J lost 3, with 18 bases in between. CDR3 bases: TGTGCCAGCAGCTACCCCGAGGGGGGTGTCTACGAGCAGTACTTC. Encoded protein: CASSYPEGGVYEQYF.

In its sample, this clonotype was seen a few times. The rearrangement links TRBV7-8 to TRBJ1-1, with D possibly matching TRBD1 (5 bases). The CDR3 contains 15 residues. V was pared by 3 bases and J by 2 bases, with 13 bases between. Germline-derived CDR1 and CDR2 are SGHVS and FQNEAQ. The CDR3 nucleotides read TGTGCCAGCAGCTTGAGCGGCAGGGTTAACACTGAAGCTTTCTTT. It is translated as CASSLSGRVNTEAFF.

This clonotype was counted many times. V is TRBV6-2 or TRBV6-3 and J is TRBJ2-1; 7 nucleotides match TRBD2. Germline V CDR1 and CDR2: MNHEY, SVGEGT. V lost 7 bases, J lost 2 bases, and 5 bases stayed unmatched. CDR3 length: 14 amino acids. In DNA, the CDR3 is TGTGCCAGCAAACTCAGCGGGACCTACAATGAGCAGTTCTTC. It is translated as CASKLSGTYNEQFF.

The CDR3 DNA reads as TGTGCCAGCAGCGGAGCCCTAGTAAGGGGCTACACCTTC. This codes for CASSGALVRGYTF. V gene TRBV11-2 combines with J gene TRBJ1-2; D unclear. The germline gives CDR1 SGHAT, CDR2 FQNNGV. This CDR3 contains 13 residues. Trimming took 5 bases from V and 8 from J, leaving 15 bases between them. The variable domain in full, with the rest retrieved from reference TRBV11-2 and TRBJ1-2, is EAGVAQSPRYKIIEKRQSVAFWCNPISGHATLYWYQQILGQGPKLLIQFQNNGVVDDSQLPKDRFSAERLKGVDSTLKIQPAKLEDSAVYLCASSGALVRGYTFGSGTRLTVV.